The clone carrying this TCR beta chain was observed once. TCRdb keeps only in-frame clones here, not all; method: immunoSEQ multiplex PCR. The sample lists a few hundred thousand clones, 65% to 70% occurring once. This sample was taken from a study of shared clonotypes between healthy human individuals. V lost 5 bases and J lost 7; bases outside the gene matches: 9. CDR1 is LNHDA, CDR2 SQIVND, per germline (reference sequence). The CDR3 runs 14 residues. This chain links TRBV19 with TRBJ1-2; 8 positions match TRBD1. Material for sequencing was memory CD4+ T cells sorted from blood. Subset: CD45RA-negative fraction. The sequence derives from a man younger than 45 in good health. For the CDR3, the DNA is TGTGCCAGTAGTTCCCACCTGACAGGGGCTGGCTACACCTTC. Its protein is CASSSHLTGAGYTF.